This T cell receptor (beta chain) comes out of a study of blood T cell repertoires in COVID-19. Whole-study context: The study drew acute and convalescent COVID-19 samples from the United States, Italy and Spain. From T cells, B-cell-depleted T cells, or PBMCs came the material, which was cDNA or gDNA.

Clones were read by immunoSEQ multiplex PCR, and TCRdb kept only the in-frame ones, dropping some. The sample yields some 250,000 clones, 70% to 90% seen once. The CDR3 is 14 amino acids. Germline-derived CDR1 and CDR2 are GTSNPN and SVGIG (reference sequence). Trimming cost V 4 bases and J 4 bases, with 11 bases left between them. J is TRBJ2-6 and V is TRBV30, with D possibly TRBD1 on 5 matching bases. Sequenced input: peripheral blood. This receptor was obtained from a woman in her twenties or thirties with acute or convalescent COVID-19. The chain's CDR3 is CAWTGNSGANVLTF. The CDR3 nucleotides are TGTGCCTGGACAGGGAATTCCGGGGCCAACGTCCTGACTTTC.